Sequencing of this T cell receptor (beta chain) was carried out in a study of blood T cell repertoires in COVID-19. Study-level information: COVID-19 samples from acute and convalescent phases originated in the United States, Italy and Spain.

In the authors' methods: The assay estimated nucleated cells by amplifying reference gene primers. Repertoires were generated with immunoSEQ multiplex PCR, while TCRdb's copy carries only in-frame clones and drops some. V and J calls plus clone size are reproduced from that table; the DNA served to infer D and trimming. The top ten clones hold 1.3% of a sample with about 360,000 clones, 70% to 90% of them seen once. Individuals drawn from approximately 26 US areas were about 18 to 95 years old. Recovered status in Cohort 3 required two negative PCRs, clearance, or symptom resolution. Trimming cost V 0 bases and J 2 bases, with 11 bases left between them. The length of the CDR3 is 15 residues. The V gene's germline CDR1 is SGHDT and CDR2 YYEEEE.

The TCR comes from a man younger than 40 who had recovered from COVID-19. J is TRBJ1-1 and V is TRBV5-6, with a weak D call TRBD1 (6 bases). Sequencing input: PBMCs or T cells enriched from blood (not recorded which). CDR3: CASSLEGRGNTEAFF. Here the CDR3 DNA reads TGTGCCAGCAGCTTGGAGGGCAGGGGAAACACTGAAGCTTTCTTT. The full variable domain, completed using reference TRBV5-6 and TRBJ1-1, is DAGVTQSPTHLIKTRGQQVTLRCSPKSGHDTVSWYQQALGQGPQFIFQYYEEEERQRGNFPDRFSGHQFPNYSSELNVNALLLGDSALYLCASSLEGRGNTEAFFGQGTRLTVV.